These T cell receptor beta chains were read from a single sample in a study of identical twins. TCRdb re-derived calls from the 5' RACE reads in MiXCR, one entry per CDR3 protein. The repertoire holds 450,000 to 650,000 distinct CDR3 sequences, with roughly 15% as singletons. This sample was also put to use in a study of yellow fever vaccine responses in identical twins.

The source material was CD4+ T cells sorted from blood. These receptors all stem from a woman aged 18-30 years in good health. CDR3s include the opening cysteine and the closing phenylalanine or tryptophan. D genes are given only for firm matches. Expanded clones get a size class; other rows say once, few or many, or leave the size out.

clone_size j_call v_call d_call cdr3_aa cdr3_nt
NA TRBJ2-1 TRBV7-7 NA CASSQTPGLASYNEQFF TGTGCCAGCAGCCAAACCCCGGGGCTAGCGTCCTACAATGAGCAGTTCTTC
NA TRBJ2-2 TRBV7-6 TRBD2 CASSFRTSGGAGELFF TGTGCCAGCAGCTTTCGGACTAGCGGGGGGGCCGGGGAGCTGTTTTTT
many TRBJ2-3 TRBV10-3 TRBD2 CAIRKREGSTDTQYF TGTGCCATCAGAAAGCGGGAGGGGAGCACAGATACGCAGTATTTT
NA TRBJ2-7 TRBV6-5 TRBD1 CASSYSRTGGYEQYF TGTGCCAGCAGTTACAGTCGGACAGGGGGATACGAGCAGTACTTC
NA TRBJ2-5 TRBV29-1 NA CSVEPQPGETQYF TGCAGCGTTGAACCGCAACCGGGGGAGACCCAGTACTTC
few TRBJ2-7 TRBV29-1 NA CSVERFFIDPGGTLSYEQYF TGCAGCGTTGAAAGGTTCTTTATAGACCCCGGAGGGACACTATCCTACGAGCAGTACTTC
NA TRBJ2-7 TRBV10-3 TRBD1 CAISGGTGKGEQYF TGTGCCATCAGTGGCGGGACAGGGAAGGGCGAGCAGTACTTC
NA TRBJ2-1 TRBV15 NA CATSSPVWGNEQFF TGTGCCACCAGCAGCCCAGTTTGGGGAAATGAGCAGTTCTTC
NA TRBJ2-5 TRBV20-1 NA CSAPPPGYLQETQYF TGCAGTGCACCCCCCCCAGGATACCTACAAGAGACCCAGTACTTC
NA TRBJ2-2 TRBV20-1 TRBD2 CSARERGGPNTGELFF TGCAGTGCTAGAGAACGGGGGGGACCGAACACCGGGGAGCTGTTTTTT